The 14 T cell receptor beta chains presented below share a single source sample, sequenced in a study of read filtering for tumor transcriptome and immune sequencing. Molecular barcoded adaptors covering alpha/delta and beta/gamma chains were used on roughly 370 ng RNA. TCRdb passed the reads through MiXCR, listing each CDR3 protein once. The table shows tens of thousands of distinct CDR3 sequences, with 15% to 20% occurring only once. Sequencing was carried out using a population of CD138-negative cells sorted from bone marrow. Every receptor here comes from a donor at least 40 years old with multiple myeloma.

This clonotype was seen ten or more times. The genes are TRBV7-9 and TRBJ2-1; 10 nucleotides line up with TRBD2. CDR1 SEHNR and CDR2 FQNEAQ come from the germline V gene (reference sequence). This CDR3 has 16 amino acids. The trim removed 4 bases at V and 6 bases at J, leaving 9 bases unmatched. The CDR3, as DNA: TGTGCCAGCAGCTATCCAGCGGGGGGGCCGGGCAATGAGCAGTTCTTC. This codes for CASSYPAGGPGNEQFF.

This clonotype was seen once. At one boundary the junction diverges from the germline segment, which might be a read error. This rearrangement joins TRBV30 to TRBJ2-2; 8 nucleotides match TRBD1. CDR1 is GTSNPN and CDR2 is SVGIG in the germline V gene (reference sequence). This CDR3 has 13 residues. CDR3 DNA: TGTGCCTGGAGGGACAGGGACTCCGGAGAGCTGTTTTTT. This translates into CAWRDRDSGELFF.

This clonotype was recorded a few times. V is TRBV30 and J is TRBJ2-5; 7 positions agree with TRBD1. This CDR3 region has 15 residues. Germline lookup yields CDR1 GTSNPN and CDR2 SVGIG (reference sequence). With 0 bases clipped from V and 5 bases from J, the junction kept 9 bases outside the gene matches. CDR3 nucleotides: TGTGCCTGGAGTGTACAAGGGGGCGGCGGGGAGACCCAGTACTTC. This sequence encodes CAWSVQGGGGETQYF.

This clonotype has a handful of counts. The chain employs TRBV29-1 and TRBJ2-5, with TRBD2 identical over 11 bases. The ends lost 7 bases at V and 7 bases at J; junction bases unmatched: 8. CDR1 SQVTM and CDR2 ANQGSEA come from the germline V gene. The CDR3 has 13 amino acids. CDR3 residues: CSARKTSGMTQYF. CDR3 nucleotides: TGCAGCGCCAGGAAGACTAGCGGGATGACCCAGTACTTC.

This clonotype was observed at least ten times. The chain combines TRBV20-1 with TRBJ1-1; 7 bases agree with TRBD1. Germline V gene data show CDR1 as DFQATT and CDR2 as SNEGSKA (reference sequence). V lost 6 bases, J lost 0 bases, and 16 bases stayed unmatched. The CDR3 is made up of 17 amino acids. CDR3 nucleotide sequence: TGCAGTGCCCTCCCGATGTCCAGGGGGATTTTGAACACTGAAGCTTTCTTT. This sequence encodes CSALPMSRGILNTEAFF.

At least ten counts were recorded for this clonotype. The chain links TRBV7-9 to TRBJ2-5; 8 bases line up with TRBD1. The germline gives CDR1 SEHNR, CDR2 FQNEAQ (reference sequence). Germline trimming cut 1 base from V and 2 bases from J; bases unmatched to any gene: 12. This CDR3 region has 18 residues. The DNA of the CDR3 is TGTGCCAGCAGCTTAGGCCCCGGGACAGGAGGATGGCAAGAGACCCAGTACTTC. Translation gives CASSLGPGTGGWQETQYF.

This clonotype was seen many times. This sequence joins TRBV3-1 and TRBJ2-7; D is possibly TRBD1 or TRBD2 (5 bases each). The V end was cut by 4 bases, the J end by 3 bases, with 13 bases between. The CDR3 is 14 amino acids. Per the germline V gene, CDR1 is LGHDT and CDR2 is YNNKEL (reference sequence). The CDR3 loop is CASSLGDVDYEQYF. The CDR3 DNA follows: TGTGCCAGCAGCCTAGGGGACGTTGACTACGAGCAGTACTTC.

With regard to this clonotype: A read error is likely, as this CDR3 ends without the conserved phenylalanine or tryptophan. The V call is TRBV20-1, the J call TRBJ2-1; 10 bases match TRBD2. The CDR3 runs 17 residues. CDR1 DFQATT and CDR2 SNEGSKA come from the germline V gene (reference sequence). The CDR3 protein is CCASRDLAGGTYNEQFV. The CDR3 DNA reads TGCTGTGCTTCACGTGATTTAGCGGGGGGAACCTACAATGAGCAGTTCGTC.

Of note for this clonotype: This may be a read error: a much more frequent sequence differs by one nucleotide. The chain has TRBV7-2 and TRBJ2-5; possible D gene TRBD1, 6 bases. The germline gives CDR1 SGHTA, CDR2 FQGNSA. The CDR3 contains 13 residues. The CDR3 coding sequence is TGTGCCAGCAGCCAGGACAGCAGAGAGACCCAGTGCTTC. Translation gives CASSQDSRETQCF.

This clonotype was seen at least ten times. The junction and the germline gene differ at one end; a read error may be behind it. V usage is TRBV20-1 and J usage is TRBJ2-5; 8 nucleotides line up with TRBD2. The CDR3 runs to 13 residues. Germline values: CDR1 DFQATT, CDR2 SNEGSKA (reference sequence). This chain's CDR3 is CSATPAGEETQYF. CDR3 nucleotide sequence: TGCAGTGCAACCCCAGCGGGAGAAGAGACCCAGTATTTC.

This clonotype was detected ten times or more. The chain has TRBV30 and TRBJ2-2; D is ambiguous. Trimming took off 0 bases at V and 7 bases at J, with 12 bases between the two ends. CDR3 length: 14 residues. Germline assignment: CDR1 GTSNPN and CDR2 SVGIG (reference sequence). CDR3 sequence reads: CAWSVQPRNGELFF. In DNA, the CDR3 is TGTGCCTGGAGTGTACAGCCGAGGAACGGGGAGCTGTTTTTT.

This clonotype was observed at least ten times. This rearrangement joins TRBV6-1 to TRBJ2-5; D is ambiguous. Trimming removed 6 bases from V and 4 bases from J, with 12 bases in between. The germline CDR1 and CDR2 sequences are MNHNS and SASEGT. The CDR3 has 13 amino acids. The CDR3 region is CASRASAAETQYF. The CDR3 DNA follows: TGTGCCAGCAGAGCCAGTGCTGCAGAGACCCAGTACTTC.

The V gene is TRBV7-9, the J gene TRBJ2-3; 7 nucleotides agree with TRBD2. CDR1 and CDR2 from the germline V gene are SEHNR and FQNEAQ (reference sequence). J was trimmed by 0 bases and V by 5 bases; bases with no gene match: 5. The CDR3 sequence is 15 residues long. Written as DNA, the CDR3 is TGTGCCAGCAGCACGCGGGGGACTAGCACAGATACGCAGTATTTT. As protein: CASSTRGTSTDTQYF.

This clonotype was observed many times. The chain links TRBV12-3 or TRBV12-4 to TRBJ2-5, with D unclear. Trimming cost V 3 bases and J 5 bases, with 13 bases left between them. This CDR3 spans 14 amino acids. The CDR3 is CASSFRVDGETQYF. The CDR3, as DNA: TGTGCCAGCAGTTTTAGGGTCGATGGGGAGACCCAGTACTTC.